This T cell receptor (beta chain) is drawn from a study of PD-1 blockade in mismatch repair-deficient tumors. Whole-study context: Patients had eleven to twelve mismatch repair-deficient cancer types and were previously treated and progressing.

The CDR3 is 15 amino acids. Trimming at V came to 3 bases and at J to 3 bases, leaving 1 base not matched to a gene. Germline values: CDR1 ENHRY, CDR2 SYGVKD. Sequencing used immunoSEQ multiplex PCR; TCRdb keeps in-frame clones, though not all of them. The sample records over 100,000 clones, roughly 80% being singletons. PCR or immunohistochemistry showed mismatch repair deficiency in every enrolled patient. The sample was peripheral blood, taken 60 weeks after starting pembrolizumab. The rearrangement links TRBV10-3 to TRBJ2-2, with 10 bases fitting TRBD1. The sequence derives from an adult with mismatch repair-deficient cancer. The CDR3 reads CAISDGTGDTGELFF. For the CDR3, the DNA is TGTGCCATCAGTGATGGGACAGGGGACACCGGGGAGCTGTTTTTT.